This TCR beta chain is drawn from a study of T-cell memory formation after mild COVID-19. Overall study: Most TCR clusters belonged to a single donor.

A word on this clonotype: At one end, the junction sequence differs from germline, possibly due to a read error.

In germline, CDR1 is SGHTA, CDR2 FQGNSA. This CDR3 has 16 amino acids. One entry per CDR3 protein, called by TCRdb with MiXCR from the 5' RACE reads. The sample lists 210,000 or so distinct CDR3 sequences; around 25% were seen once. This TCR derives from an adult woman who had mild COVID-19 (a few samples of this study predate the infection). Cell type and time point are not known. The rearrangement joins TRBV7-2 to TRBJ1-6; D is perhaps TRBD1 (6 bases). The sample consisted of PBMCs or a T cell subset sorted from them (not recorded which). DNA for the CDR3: TGTGCCAGCAGTCTAGGGAGTCCAGGGGAGGGTTCACCCCTCAACTTT. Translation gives CASSLGSPGEGSPLNF.